Each of the 6 T cell receptor beta chains below was sequenced from the same sample in a study of T cell repertoires in cytomegalovirus infection. TCRdb fed the reads into MiXCR, producing one record per CDR3 protein. The sample has about 300,000 distinct CDR3 sequences; about 8.8% are singletons. The sequencing input was PBMCs. The receptors shown here come from a human donor in good health (CMV status not recorded). Some clones in this sample may be carry-over from other donors' samples.

This clonotype was seen at least ten times. The V gene is TRBV7-2, the J gene TRBJ2-2; D is uncertain. Trimming pared 11 bases from V and 3 bases from J, leaving 10 bases between. The CDR3 contains 12 residues. The V gene's germline CDR1 is SGHTA and CDR2 FQGNSA. The CDR3 nucleotides are TGTGCCTCCACCACATACACCGGGGAGCTGTTTTTT. As protein: CASTTYTGELFF. The full variable domain, in which reference TRBV7-2 and TRBJ2-2 provide the parts outside the CDR3, is GAGVSQSPSNKVTEKGKDVELRCDPISGHTALYWYRQSLGQGLEFLIYFQGNSAPDKSGLPSDRFSAERTGGSVSTLTIQRTQQEDSAVYLCASTTYTGELFFGEGSRLTVL.

The chain employs TRBV28 and TRBJ2-5; TRBD1 matches at 7 bases. Trimming cost V 5 bases and J 5 bases; bases outside gene matches: 8. The CDR3 contains 14 residues. The germline V gene encodes CDR1 MDHEN and CDR2 SYDVKM. In nucleotides, the CDR3 is TGTGCCAGCAGTGGTACAGGGGTGAGGGAGACCCAGTACTTC. Translation: CASSGTGVRETQYF.

This clonotype has more than one count but fewer than ten. V and J are TRBV7-9 and TRBJ2-5; D possibly corresponds to TRBD2 (5 bases). Germline V CDR1 and CDR2: SEHNR, FQNEAQ (reference sequence). The V gene lost 5 bases and the J gene lost 0 bases, with 7 bases spanning the gap. The CDR3 spans 13 residues. The DNA for the CDR3 is TGTGCCAGCAGCCCGAGGGACCAAGAGACCCAGTACTTC. Translation gives CASSPRDQETQYF.

To note about this clonotype: A single base separates this from a much larger clone, so it may be a read error. This chain joins TRBV14 and TRBJ1-1; a weak D match, TRBD1 (6 bases). Germline V gives CDR1 SGHDN, CDR2 FVKESK. V lost 2 bases and J lost 0, with 10 bases in between. The CDR3 consists of 15 residues. CDR3 amino acids: CASSQQTGLNTEAFF. The CDR3 region has the DNA TGTGCCAGCAGCCAACAGACAGGTCTGAACACTGAAGCTTTCTTT.

This clonotype was counted ten times or more. This rearrangement joins TRBV2 to TRBJ2-1, with D perhaps matching TRBD1 (6 bases). The CDR3 is 16 amino acids. The germline V gene encodes CDR1 SNHLY and CDR2 FYNNEI. The ends were cut back, 5 bases at V and 7 bases at J, with 21 bases in the middle. The CDR3 DNA is TGTGCCAGCAGTACCCCAGGACAGAAGGTGGAGAATGAGCAGTTCTTC. As protein: CASSTPGQKVENEQFF.

There are many counts of this clonotype. This rearrangement joins TRBV4-1 to TRBJ2-6; TRBD1 matches at 10 bases. This CDR3 is 20 amino acids long. Trimming took 1 base from V and 0 from J; bases not matched to a gene: 9. The germline CDR1 and CDR2 sequences are MGHRA and YSYEKL. The CDR3 DNA follows: TGCGCCAGCAGCCAAGGGGAGCCCCGGGACAGGGGCTCTGGGGCCAACGTCCTGACTTTC. This encodes CASSQGEPRDRGSGANVLTF.